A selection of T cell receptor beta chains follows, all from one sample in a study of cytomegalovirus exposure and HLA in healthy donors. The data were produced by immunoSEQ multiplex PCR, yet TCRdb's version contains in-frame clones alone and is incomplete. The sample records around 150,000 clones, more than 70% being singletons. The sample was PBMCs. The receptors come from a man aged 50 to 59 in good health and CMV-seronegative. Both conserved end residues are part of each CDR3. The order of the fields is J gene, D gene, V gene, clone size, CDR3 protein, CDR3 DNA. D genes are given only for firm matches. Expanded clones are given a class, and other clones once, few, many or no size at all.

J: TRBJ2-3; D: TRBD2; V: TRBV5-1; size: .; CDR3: CASSLGAGAVTDTQYF; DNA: TGCGCCAGCAGCTTGGGAGCGGGGGCGGTAACAGATACGCAGTATTTT
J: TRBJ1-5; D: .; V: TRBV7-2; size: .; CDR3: CASSFFPGGNQPQHF; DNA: TGTGCCAGCAGCTTTTTTCCGGGAGGCAATCAGCCCCAGCATTTT
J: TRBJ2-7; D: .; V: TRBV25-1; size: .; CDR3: CASSDTRRMYEQYF; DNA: TGTGCCAGCAGTGATACAAGGAGGATGTACGAGCAGTACTTC
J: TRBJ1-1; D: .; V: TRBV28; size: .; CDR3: CASSLVAGYTEAFF; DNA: TGTGCCAGCAGTTTAGTAGCAGGGTATACTGAAGCTTTCTTT
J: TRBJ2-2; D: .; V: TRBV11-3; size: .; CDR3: CASSLGRVVTGELFF; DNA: TGTGCCAGCAGCTTAGGGCGGGTGGTCACCGGGGAGCTGTTTTTT
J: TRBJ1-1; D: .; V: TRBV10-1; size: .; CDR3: CASSEGSGLNTEAFF; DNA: TGCGCCAGCAGTGAGGGGTCGGGTCTGAACACTGAAGCTTTCTTT
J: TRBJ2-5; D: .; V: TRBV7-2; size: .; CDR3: CASSPPVQETQYF; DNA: TGTGCCAGCAGCCCTCCTGTCCAAGAGACCCAGTACTTC
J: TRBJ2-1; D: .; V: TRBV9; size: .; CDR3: CASSATSFESEQFF; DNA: TGTGCCAGCAGTGCCACTAGTTTCGAGAGTGAGCAGTTCTTC
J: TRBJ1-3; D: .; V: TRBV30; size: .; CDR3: CAWSVPRGPGNTIYF; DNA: TGTGCCTGGAGTGTACCGCGGGGCCCTGGAAACACCATATATTTT
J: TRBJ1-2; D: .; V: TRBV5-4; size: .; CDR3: CASRQGQTSGGYTF; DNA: TGTGCCAGCAGACAAGGACAGACTTCTGGTGGCTACACCTTC
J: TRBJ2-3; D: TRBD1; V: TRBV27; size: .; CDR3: CASSLRQGALTDTQYF; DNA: TGTGCCAGCAGTCTTCGGCAGGGGGCCCTCACAGATACGCAGTATTTT
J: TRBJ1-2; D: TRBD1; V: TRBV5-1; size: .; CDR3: CASSSDNRGAGYTF; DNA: TGCGCCAGCAGCTCCGATAACAGGGGTGCGGGCTACACCTTC
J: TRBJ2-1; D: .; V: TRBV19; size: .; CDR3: CASRGEKNEQFF; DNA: TGTGCCAGTAGGGGAGAGAAAAATGAGCAGTTCTTC
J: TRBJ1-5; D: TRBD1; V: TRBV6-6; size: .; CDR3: CASNQGQGVQPQHF; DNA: TGTGCCAGCAACCAGGGACAGGGGGTCCAGCCCCAGCATTTT
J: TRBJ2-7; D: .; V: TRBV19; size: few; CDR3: CASSIVGTNEQYF; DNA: TGTGCCAGTAGTATAGTCGGGACAAACGAGCAGTACTTC
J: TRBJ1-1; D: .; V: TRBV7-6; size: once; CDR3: CASSQIMAGGTEAFF; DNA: TGTGCCAGCAGCCAGATTATGGCAGGTGGTACTGAAGCTTTCTTT